Described below is a single T cell receptor (beta chain) sequence and its context. Participant-given clinical history determined each cohort assignment. Within 2 weeks of study entry, exposed participants had contacted a PCR-confirmed or clinician-diagnosed COVID-19 case. V lost 0 bases, J lost 11 bases, and 16 bases lay in between. Germline V lookup: CDR1 MNHNS, CDR2 SASEGT. This CDR3 spans 14 amino acids. This entry belongs to a study of blood T cell repertoires in COVID-19. The overall study: Sample material is recorded as cDNA or gDNA derived from T cells, B-cell-depleted T cells, or PBMCs.

In the source study's methods: Quantification of nucleated cells was approximated via reference gene primer amplification. Method: immunoSEQ multiplex PCR; TCRdb's copy keeps in-frame clones and lacks some. That table gives V, J and clone size, and the DNA gave D and trimming. This sample has about 200,000 clones; 75% to 90% occur once, and the top ten carry about 4.6%. The receptor's source is a woman aged 25 to 39 who had been exposed to COVID-19. The sample was PBMCs or T cells enriched from blood (not recorded which). This chain joins TRBV6-1 and TRBJ1-2, with D hard to call. CDR3 sequence (DNA): TGTGCCAGCAGTGAAGCGCTTTCGGGGATGGCTTACACCTTC. Amino acid sequence: CASSEALSGMAYTF.